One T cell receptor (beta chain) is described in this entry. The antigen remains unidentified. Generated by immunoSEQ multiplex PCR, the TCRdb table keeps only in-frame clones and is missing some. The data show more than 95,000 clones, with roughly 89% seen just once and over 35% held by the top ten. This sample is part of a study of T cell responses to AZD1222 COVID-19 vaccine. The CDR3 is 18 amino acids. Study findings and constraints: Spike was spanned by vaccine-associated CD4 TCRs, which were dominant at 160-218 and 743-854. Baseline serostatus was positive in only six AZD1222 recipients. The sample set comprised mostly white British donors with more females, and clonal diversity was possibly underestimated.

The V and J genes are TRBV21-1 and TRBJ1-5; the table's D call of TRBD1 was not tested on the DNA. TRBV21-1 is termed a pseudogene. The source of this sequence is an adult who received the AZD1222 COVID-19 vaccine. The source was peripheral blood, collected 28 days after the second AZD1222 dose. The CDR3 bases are TGTGCCAGCAGCAAAGCGCAGGCAGGGCCTTATAGCAATCAGCCCCAGCATTTT. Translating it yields CASSKAQAGPYSNQPQHF.